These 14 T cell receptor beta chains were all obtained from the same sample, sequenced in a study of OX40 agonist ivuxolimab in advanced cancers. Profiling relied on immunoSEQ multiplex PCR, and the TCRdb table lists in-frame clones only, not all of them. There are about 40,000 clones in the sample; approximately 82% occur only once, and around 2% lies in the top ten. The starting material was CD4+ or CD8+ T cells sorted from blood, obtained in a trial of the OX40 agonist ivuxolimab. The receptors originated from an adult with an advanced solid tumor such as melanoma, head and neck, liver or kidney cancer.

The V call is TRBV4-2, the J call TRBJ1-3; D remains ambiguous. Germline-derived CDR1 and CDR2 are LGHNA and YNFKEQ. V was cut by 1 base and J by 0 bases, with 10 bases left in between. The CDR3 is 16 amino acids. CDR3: CASSQVGDLSGNTIYF. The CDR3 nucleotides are TGTGCCAGCAGCCAAGTAGGCGACCTCTCTGGAAACACCATATATTTT.

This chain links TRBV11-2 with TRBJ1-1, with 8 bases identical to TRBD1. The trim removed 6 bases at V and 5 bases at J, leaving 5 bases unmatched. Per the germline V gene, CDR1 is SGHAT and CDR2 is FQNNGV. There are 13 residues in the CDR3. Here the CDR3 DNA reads TGTGCCAGCAGTTCGACAGGGGTAACTGAAGCTTTCTTT. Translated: CASSSTGVTEAFF.

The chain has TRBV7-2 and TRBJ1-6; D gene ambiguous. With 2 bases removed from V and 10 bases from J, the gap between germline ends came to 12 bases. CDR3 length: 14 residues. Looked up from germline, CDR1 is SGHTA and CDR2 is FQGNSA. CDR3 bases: TGTGCCAGCAGCTTAACCAGAGGGCAATCACCCCTCCACTTT. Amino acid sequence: CASSLTRGQSPLHF.

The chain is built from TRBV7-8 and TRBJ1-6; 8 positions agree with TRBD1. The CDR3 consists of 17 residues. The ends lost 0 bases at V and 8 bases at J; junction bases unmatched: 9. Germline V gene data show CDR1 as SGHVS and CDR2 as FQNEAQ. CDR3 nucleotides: TGTGCCAGCAGCTTAGCGCTAGGGCAGGGGGCCGATTCACCCCTCCACTTT. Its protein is CASSLALGQGADSPLHF.

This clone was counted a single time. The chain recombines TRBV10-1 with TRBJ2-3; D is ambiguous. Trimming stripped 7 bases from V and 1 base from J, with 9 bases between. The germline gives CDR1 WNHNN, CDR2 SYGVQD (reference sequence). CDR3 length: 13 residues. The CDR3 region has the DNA TGCGCCAGCATTATTAAGTGCACAGATACGCAGTATTTT. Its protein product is CASIIKCTDTQYF.

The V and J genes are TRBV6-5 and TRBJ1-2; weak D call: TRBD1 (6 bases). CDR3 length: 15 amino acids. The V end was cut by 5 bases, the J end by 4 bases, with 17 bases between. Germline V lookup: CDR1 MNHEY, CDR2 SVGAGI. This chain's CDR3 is CASSSVGGQTYGYTF. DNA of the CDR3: TGTGCCAGCAGTAGTGTGGGGGGACAAACCTATGGCTACACCTTC.

CDR3 residues: CASFLASYNEQFF. The CDR3 DNA is TGTGCCAGTTTCCTTGCTTCCTACAATGAGCAGTTCTTC. The chain employs TRBV2 and TRBJ2-1; no firm D call. Germline CDR1 reads SNHLY; CDR2 reads FYNNEI. V lost 9 bases to trimming and J lost 1 base, with 10 bases between them. This CDR3 is built from 13 residues. The complete variable domain, with remaining parts taken from reference TRBV2 and TRBJ2-1, reads EPEVTQTPSHQVTQMGQEVILRCVPISNHLYFYWYRQILGQKVEFLVSFYNNEISEKSEIFDDQFSVERPDGSNFTLKIRSTKLEDSAMYFCASFLASYNEQFFGPGTRLTVL.

The CDR3 protein is CASSLGTGGNTIYF. In DNA, the CDR3 is TGTGCCAGCAGCTTAGGAACAGGAGGAAACACCATATATTTT. The chain uses TRBV11-2 and TRBJ1-3, with D perhaps TRBD1 (5 bases). The CDR3 has 14 residues. In germline, CDR1 is SGHAT, CDR2 FQNNGV. Trimming pared 1 base from V and 4 bases from J, leaving 8 bases between.

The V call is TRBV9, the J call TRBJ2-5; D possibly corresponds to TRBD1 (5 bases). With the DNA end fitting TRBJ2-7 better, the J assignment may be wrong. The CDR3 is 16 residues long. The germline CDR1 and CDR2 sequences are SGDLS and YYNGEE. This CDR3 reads CASSVGGRSLSYEQYF. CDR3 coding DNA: TGTGCCAGCAGCGTAGGGGGCAGGAGTTTGTCCTACGAGCAGTACTTC.

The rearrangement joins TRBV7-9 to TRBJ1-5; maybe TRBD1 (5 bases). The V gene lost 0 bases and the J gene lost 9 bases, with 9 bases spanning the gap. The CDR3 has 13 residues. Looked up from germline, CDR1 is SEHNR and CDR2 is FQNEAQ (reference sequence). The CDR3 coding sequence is TGTGCCAGCAGCTTAGCGGGGGAAACGCCCCAGCATTTT. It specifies CASSLAGETPQHF.

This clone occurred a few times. The CDR3 reads CASAYAPGAEAFF. The CDR3 DNA is TGTGCCAGCGCCTACGCCCCGGGGGCTGAAGCTTTCTTT. The chain couples TRBV9 to TRBJ1-1; weak D call: TRBD1 (5 bases). Germline assignment: CDR1 SGDLS and CDR2 YYNGEE. Between the trimmed V and J ends, which lost 7 bases and 6 bases, there was a span of 16 bases. The length of the CDR3 is 13 residues.

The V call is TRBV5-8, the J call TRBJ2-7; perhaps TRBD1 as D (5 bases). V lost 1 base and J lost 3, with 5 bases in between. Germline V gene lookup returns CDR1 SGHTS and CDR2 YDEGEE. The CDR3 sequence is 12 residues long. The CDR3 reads CASSLQGYEQYF. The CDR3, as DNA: TGTGCCAGCAGCTTGCAGGGCTACGAGCAGTACTTC.

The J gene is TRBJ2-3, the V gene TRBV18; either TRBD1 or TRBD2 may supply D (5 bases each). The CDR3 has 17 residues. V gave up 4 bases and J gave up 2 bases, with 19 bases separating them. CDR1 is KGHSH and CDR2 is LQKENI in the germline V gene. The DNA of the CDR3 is TGTGCCAGCTCACTGTCGGGACCCATGGTAAACACAGATACGCAGTATTTT. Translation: CASSLSGPMVNTDTQYF.

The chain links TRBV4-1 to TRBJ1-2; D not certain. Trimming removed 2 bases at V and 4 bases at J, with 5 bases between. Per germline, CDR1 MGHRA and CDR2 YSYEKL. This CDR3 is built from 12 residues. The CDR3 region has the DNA TGCGCCAGCAGCCAACCTTCCTATGGCTACACCTTC. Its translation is CASSQPSYGYTF.